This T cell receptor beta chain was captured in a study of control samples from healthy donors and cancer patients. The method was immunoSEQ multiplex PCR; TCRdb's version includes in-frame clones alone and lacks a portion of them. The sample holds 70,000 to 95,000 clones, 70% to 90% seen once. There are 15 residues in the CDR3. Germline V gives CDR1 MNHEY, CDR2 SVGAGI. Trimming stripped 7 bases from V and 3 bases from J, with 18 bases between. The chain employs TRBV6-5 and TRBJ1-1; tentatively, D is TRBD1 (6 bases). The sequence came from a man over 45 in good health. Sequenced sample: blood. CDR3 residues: CASTRQGGGDTEAFF. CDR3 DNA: TGTGCCAGCACAAGACAAGGAGGGGGTGACACTGAAGCTTTCTTT.